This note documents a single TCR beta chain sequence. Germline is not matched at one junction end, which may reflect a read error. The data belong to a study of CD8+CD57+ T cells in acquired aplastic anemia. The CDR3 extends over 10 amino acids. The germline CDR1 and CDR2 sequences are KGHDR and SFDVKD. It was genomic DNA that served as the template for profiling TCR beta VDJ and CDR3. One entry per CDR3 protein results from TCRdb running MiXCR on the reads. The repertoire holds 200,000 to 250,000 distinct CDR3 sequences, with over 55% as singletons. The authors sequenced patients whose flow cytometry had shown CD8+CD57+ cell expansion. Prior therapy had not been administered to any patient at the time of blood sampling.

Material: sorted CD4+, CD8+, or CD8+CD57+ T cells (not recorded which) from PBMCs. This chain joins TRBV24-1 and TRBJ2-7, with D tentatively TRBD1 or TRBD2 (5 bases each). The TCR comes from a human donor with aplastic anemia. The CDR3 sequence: CAITGATEWF. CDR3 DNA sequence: TGTGCCATCACCGGGGCCACCGAATGGTTC.